This TCR beta chain appears in the sequencing data of a study of regulatory T cells in long-lasting Graves disease. Study-level points and caveats: Possibly, too few samples lowered accuracy.

Combining iRepertoire HTBI primers with Arm-PCR of CDR3 regions, the authors built TCR beta libraries. TCRdb passed the multiplex PCR reads through MiXCR, listing each CDR3 protein once. This repertoire shows about 660,000 distinct CDR3 sequences, around 30% found once; its top ten account for about two fifths. Specified time point: persistent/refractory GD, antithyroid drugs over 5 years with positive TRAb. PBMCs provided the RNA from which the TCR library was made. Graves' disease diagnosis relied on American Thyroid Association guidelines. This clonotype was counted only a few times. Its antigen is not known. The sequencing here drew on peripheral blood mononuclear cells (PBMCs), taken when the disease was refractory, from a patient treated with antithyroid drugs. This TCR was sampled from a female donor with Graves disease.

CDR3 sequence: CASSEVRGSSPLHF. CDR3 sequence (DNA): TGTGCCAGCAGTGAAGTCAGGGGGAGTTCACCCCTCCACTTT. The V and J genes are TRBV2 and TRBJ1-6; TRBD1 matches at 7 bases. The CDR3 length is 14 residues. V lost 1 base and J lost 9; bases outside the gene matches: 3. Germline CDR1 is SNHLY and CDR2 is FYNNEI.